This T cell receptor (beta chain) was found in a study of human T cells and chemical hapten exposure. In the study overall: Reading of the patch tests, which applied 0.01% DPC to the upper back, occurred at 6 days.

In this sample, this clonotype turned up many times. Noted time point: patch test 2, 6 weeks after DPC sensitization. As for treatment: therapeutic diphenylcyclopropenone sensitization with weekly scalp DPC. Every donor had alopecia and was 18 to 70 years old; all were suitable for DPC. TCRdb redid the calling of the RACE reads with MiXCR, one entry per CDR3 protein. The sample lists under 450,000 distinct CDR3 sequences, about 6% occurring once. This CDR3 has 13 amino acids. Germline CDR1 reads SQVTM; CDR2 reads ANQGSEA. V shed 6 bases and J shed 2 bases, with 10 bases lying between them. Source: whole blood, taken in connection with sensitization to the hapten diphenylcyclopropenone (DPC). The chain is built from TRBV29-1 and TRBJ2-2, with D hard to call. The clonotype originates from a woman aged 18 to 35 with alopecia areata. Some clones in this sample may be carry-over from other donors' samples. CDR3 coding DNA: TGCAGCGTCGGGTTAGATAACACCGGGGAGCTGTTTTTT. Residues: CSVGLDNTGELFF.